This T cell receptor beta chain came from a study of OX40 agonist ivuxolimab in advanced cancers. This clone appeared once. Its antigen is still unknown. Overall study results and limits: More expanded clones were seen, on average, in CD8+ T cells than in CD4+.

The investigators sampled blood at baseline, at cycle 4 day 1, and at cycle 7 day 1. CDR3 size: 16 residues. The germline V and J ends were trimmed by 6 bases and 7 bases, with 21 bases remaining between them. CDR1 LNHDA and CDR2 SQIVND come from the germline V gene (reference sequence). The table came from immunoSEQ multiplex PCR; TCRdb's copy has only in-frame clones and leaves some out. The sample consists of 60,000 or so clones, around 85% of them appearing once. This receptor was identified in an adult with an advanced solid tumor such as melanoma, head and neck, liver or kidney cancer. The rearrangement uses TRBV19 and TRBJ2-2; the D gene is possibly TRBD2 (6 bases). This material consisted of CD4+ or CD8+ T cells sorted from blood, taken in a trial of the OX40 agonist ivuxolimab. CDR3 nucleotides: TGTGCCAGTAGCCTGGGCTCTAGCGCCAAGAGCGGGGAGCTGTTTTTT. This sequence encodes CASSLGSSAKSGELFF. The full variable domain, completed using reference TRBV19 and TRBJ2-2, is DGGITQSPKYLFRKEGQNVTLSCEQNLNHDAMYWYRQDPGQGLRLIYYSQIVNDFQKGDIAEGYSVSREKKESFPLTVTSAQKNPTAFYLCASSLGSSAKSGELFFGEGSRLTVL.